This TCR beta chain was found in a study of blood T cell repertoires in COVID-19. Study in general: The origin of the acute and convalescent COVID-19 samples was the United States, Italy and Spain.

The germline gives CDR1 MDHEN, CDR2 SYDVKM. This CDR3 contains 13 residues. With 4 bases clipped from V and 10 bases from J, the junction kept 6 bases outside the gene matches. Per the original methods: Reference gene primer amplification in the assay estimated nucleated cell counts. Sequencing was performed with immunoSEQ multiplex PCR; in TCRdb, only in-frame clones are kept and a portion is missing. Clonal size and the V and J genes are those of that table, whereas D and trimming came from the DNA. This sample has roughly 200,000 clones, with around 78% found just once. The sequenced sample consisted of peripheral blood. The chain carries TRBV28 and TRBJ2-2, with TRBD2 matching 7 bases. The sequence was collected from a woman aged 80 or over with active or convalescent COVID-19. The CDR3 is CASSYLAVPELFF. The CDR3 bases are TGTGCCAGCAGTTACCTAGCGGTGCCGGAGCTGTTTTTT.